The next 23 T cell receptor beta chains were all read from a single sample in a study of shared clonotypes between healthy human individuals. Clones were read by immunoSEQ multiplex PCR, and TCRdb kept only the in-frame ones, dropping some. The sample holds approximately 120,000 clones, under 70% seen once. Source material: memory CD8+ T cells sorted from blood. Specified subset: CD45RO+ cells pooled with CCR7-negative TemRA cells. These receptors came from a woman in her twenties or thirties in good health.

V usage is TRBV4-1 and J usage is TRBJ2-5; D is ambiguous. The DNA end lines up better with TRBJ2-7; the J call may be wrong. This CDR3 is built from 13 residues. In germline, CDR1 is MGHRA, CDR2 YSYEKL. CDR3 loop: CASSQVWSHEQYF. Written as DNA, the CDR3 is TGCGCCAGCAGCCAAGTTTGGTCCCACGAGCAGTACTTC.

This clone has just one count. The rearrangement links TRBV6-1 to TRBJ2-3, with a tentative D call TRBD1 (5 bases). CDR1 is MNHNS, CDR2 SASEGT, per germline. This CDR3 is built from 15 residues. V was pared by 1 base and J by 2 bases, with 10 bases between. The CDR3 DNA sequence: TGTGCCAGCAGTGAAGGTCAGGGAAACACAGATACGCAGTATTTT. Its translation: CASSEGQGNTDTQYF.

CDR3 sequence (DNA): TGCAGCGTTGATGGCCTAGCGGGAGGGCCCTCGATCAATGAGCAGTTCTTC. This gives the protein CSVDGLAGGPSINEQFF. V gene TRBV29-1 combines with J gene TRBJ2-1; 12 nucleotides match TRBD2. Germline trimming cut 3 bases from V and 6 bases from J; bases unmatched to any gene: 12. Germline V gene data show CDR1 as SQVTM and CDR2 as ANQGSEA. This CDR3 is 17 amino acids long.

This clone turned up a few times. V is TRBV19 and J is TRBJ2-4, with 7 bases aligning to TRBD2. CDR1 is LNHDA, CDR2 SQIVND, per germline (reference sequence). Losses at the gene ends were 6 bases for V and 8 bases for J; bases not matched to a gene: 7. This CDR3 comprises 13 residues. CDR3 nucleotide sequence: TGTGCCAGTAGCATGGGGGGGACCGACATTCAGTACTTC. Encoded protein: CASSMGGTDIQYF. The whole variable domain, filled in from reference TRBV19 and TRBJ2-4, reads DGGITQSPKYLFRKEGQNVTLSCEQNLNHDAMYWYRQDPGQGLRLIYYSQIVNDFQKGDIAEGYSVSREKKESFPLTVTSAQKNPTAFYLCASSMGGTDIQYFGAGTRLSVL.

This clone was recorded at least ten times. The rearrangement joins TRBV25-1 to TRBJ2-7; 11 bases align to TRBD1. The CDR3 is 16 amino acids. CDR1 is MGHDK, CDR2 SYGVNS, per germline. V was pared by 1 base and J by 4 bases, with 6 bases of the junction left unmatched. The DNA for the CDR3 is TGTGCCAGCAGTGAATCCCGGGACAGGGGGACTTACGAGCAGTACTTC. It specifies CASSESRDRGTYEQYF.

The chain's CDR3 is CASSEVQGGTDTQYF. The DNA of the CDR3 is TGTGCCAGCAGTGAAGTACAGGGAGGAACAGATACGCAGTATTTT. The chain couples TRBV6-1 to TRBJ2-3; D could derive from TRBD1 or TRBD2 (6 bases each). Germline lookup yields CDR1 MNHNS and CDR2 SASEGT. V lost 1 base, J lost 3 bases, and 11 bases lay in between. CDR3 length equals 15 residues.

This chain links TRBV11-2 with TRBJ1-1; maybe TRBD1 (5 bases). The germline CDR1 and CDR2 sequences are SGHAT and FQNNGV. This CDR3 has 13 residues. V was shortened by 5 bases and J by 5 bases, with 12 bases between the two germline ends. The DNA of the CDR3 is TGTGCCAGCAGCCCCCAGGGTCTAACTGAAGCTTTCTTT. Encoded protein: CASSPQGLTEAFF.

The rearrangement uses TRBV30 and TRBJ1-4; weak D call: TRBD1 (5 bases). Germline-derived CDR1 and CDR2 are GTSNPN and SVGIG (reference sequence). The V and J ends lost 3 bases and 10 bases respectively, with 21 bases between them. The CDR3 runs to 15 residues. The CDR3 is CAWRPREGWSGKLFF. Here the CDR3 DNA reads TGTGCCTGGAGGCCCAGGGAGGGGTGGAGTGGAAAACTGTTTTTT.

The chain links TRBV7-9 to TRBJ2-2, with D maybe TRBD2 (6 bases). This CDR3 spans 15 amino acids. CDR1 and CDR2 (germline): SEHNR, FQNEAQ (reference sequence). Trimming pared 2 bases from V and 1 base from J, leaving 8 bases between. CDR3 DNA sequence: TGTGCCAGCAGCTTACTTAGCGGGAACACCGGGGAGCTGTTTTTT. It codes for CASSLLSGNTGELFF.

The genes are TRBV4-2 and TRBJ2-7; TRBD1 might be the D (5 bases). The CDR3 extends over 16 amino acids. V lost 0 bases, J lost 5 bases, and 17 bases lay in between. Germline CDR1 LGHNA, CDR2 YNFKEQ. This CDR3 is CASSQDLGAGSHEQYF. The CDR3 region has the DNA TGTGCCAGCAGCCAAGATTTAGGGGCAGGGTCCCACGAGCAGTACTTC.

The count of this clone is one. The genes are TRBV19 and TRBJ2-1; tentatively, D is TRBD2 (5 bases). Germline-derived CDR1 and CDR2 are LNHDA and SQIVND (reference sequence). V was trimmed by 2 bases and J by 7 bases, leaving 9 bases between them. The CDR3 runs to 13 residues. The CDR3 sequence is CASSILAANEQFF. CDR3 coding DNA: TGTGCCAGTAGTATACTAGCCGCTAATGAGCAGTTCTTC.

A word on this clone: Compared with germline, one end of the junction differs, possibly owing to a read error. This rearrangement joins TRBV5-1 to TRBJ1-1; 9 bases match TRBD1. In germline, CDR1 is SGHRS, CDR2 YFSETQ. There are 14 residues in the CDR3. The DNA for the CDR3 is TGCGCCAGCAGCTTTGGGTACCGGACAGGGGCCGGACGCTTT. Its protein product is CASSFGYRTGAGRF.

The rearrangement links TRBV19 to TRBJ2-1, with D uncertain. Germline V lookup: CDR1 LNHDA, CDR2 SQIVND (reference sequence). CDR3 length: 17 amino acids. Trimming pared 3 bases from V and 3 bases from J, leaving 18 bases between. CDR3 sequence (DNA): TGTGCCAGTAGTATCGGGTTTTATGGGTACTTCTACAATGAGCAGTTCTTC. This gives the protein CASSIGFYGYFYNEQFF.

The chain carries TRBV7-9 and TRBJ2-3; possible D gene TRBD2, 6 bases. V was trimmed by 1 base and J by 2 bases, leaving 13 bases between them. From germline, CDR1 is SEHNR and CDR2 FQNEAQ (reference sequence). The CDR3 spans 16 residues. The CDR3 DNA follows: TGTGCCAGCAGCTTAGATACGGCGGGGTCCACAGATACGCAGTATTTT. Its translation: CASSLDTAGSTDTQYF.

The gene calls are TRBV25-1 and TRBJ2-7; 9 positions match TRBD1. The CDR3 sequence is 15 residues long. The germline gives CDR1 MGHDK, CDR2 SYGVNS. J was trimmed by 5 bases and V by 4 bases; bases with no gene match: 9. CDR3 in DNA: TGTGCCAGCAGTGGCAAGGGACAGGGCCTGGACGAGCAGTACTTC. Its protein is CASSGKGQGLDEQYF.

This clone appeared once. This CDR3 is CASSIVRAGQDTEAFF. In DNA, the CDR3 is TGTGCCAGTAGTATCGTTCGGGCAGGTCAGGACACTGAAGCTTTCTTT. V gene TRBV19 combines with J gene TRBJ1-1; D unresolved. Deletions cut 3 bases from V and 3 bases from J, with 17 bases between. CDR1 and CDR2 (germline): LNHDA, SQIVND (reference sequence). The CDR3 is made up of 16 amino acids.

In the case of this clone: Within the sample, other DNA sequences also encode this same CDR3. The chain carries TRBV7-9 and TRBJ2-7; D remains unclear. The germline V gene has CDR1 SEHNR and CDR2 FQNEAQ (reference sequence). Trimming removed 0 bases at V and 3 bases at J, with 9 bases between. The CDR3 is 14 residues long. The CDR3: CASSLALTDYEQYF. The DNA for the CDR3 is TGTGCCAGCAGCTTAGCGCTGACGGACTACGAGCAGTACTTC.

V gene TRBV5-4 combines with J gene TRBJ2-7, with 9 nucleotides matching TRBD1. This CDR3 has 15 residues. The ends lost 4 bases at V and 1 base at J; junction bases unmatched: 6. The germline CDR1 and CDR2 sequences are SGHNT and YYREEE (reference sequence). For the CDR3, the DNA is TGTGCCAGCAGCCAAGAGGACAGGGGATCCTACGAGCAGTACTTC. This codes for CASSQEDRGSYEQYF.

The chain's CDR3 is CASSFLAGVKDTQYF. CDR3 DNA sequence: TGTGCCAGCAGTTTTCTAGCGGGAGTAAAGGATACGCAGTATTTT. The chain is built from TRBV28 and TRBJ2-3, with TRBD2 identical over 10 bases. The CDR3 runs 15 residues. Germline assignment: CDR1 MDHEN and CDR2 SYDVKM. With V trimmed by 3 bases and J by 6 bases, 6 bases remained unmatched.

In its sample, this clone was seen many times. The chain joins TRBV20-1 to TRBJ1-1; D gene ambiguous. There are 11 residues in the CDR3. Germline loops: CDR1 DFQATT, CDR2 SNEGSKA (reference sequence). V was trimmed by 4 bases and J by 8 bases, leaving 11 bases between them. CDR3 amino acids: CSATLAMEAFF. The CDR3 nucleotides read TGCAGTGCTACCTTGGCCATGGAAGCTTTCTTT.

V is TRBV7-7 and J is TRBJ2-5, with 9 bases lining up with TRBD1. The CDR3 length is 15 residues. Trimming cost V 5 bases and J 2 bases; bases outside gene matches: 6. Germline V CDR1 and CDR2: SSHAT, FNYEAQ (reference sequence). CDR3 sequence reads: CASSQSTGGQETQYF. DNA of the CDR3: TGTGCCAGCAGCCAGTCGACAGGGGGTCAAGAGACCCAGTACTTC.

The rearrangement links TRBV6-6 to TRBJ1-5; perhaps TRBD1 as D (6 bases). V dropped 5 bases and J dropped 9 bases, with 14 bases sitting between them. CDR1 MNHNY and CDR2 SVGAGI come from the germline V gene (reference sequence). CDR3 length equals 13 residues. Here the CDR3 DNA reads TGTGCCAGCAGTGACCAAGCACAGGGGCCCCAGCATTTT. The encoded protein is CASSDQAQGPQHF.

J is TRBJ2-3 and V is TRBV6-6; the D is unclear. This CDR3 comprises 15 residues. Germline V lookup: CDR1 MNHNY, CDR2 SVGAGI (reference sequence). V was clipped by 5 bases and J by 0 bases, with 12 bases between them. CDR3 nucleotides: TGTGCCAGCAGTGCCACGGTCGCTAGCACAGATACGCAGTATTTT. Translating it yields CASSATVASTDTQYF.